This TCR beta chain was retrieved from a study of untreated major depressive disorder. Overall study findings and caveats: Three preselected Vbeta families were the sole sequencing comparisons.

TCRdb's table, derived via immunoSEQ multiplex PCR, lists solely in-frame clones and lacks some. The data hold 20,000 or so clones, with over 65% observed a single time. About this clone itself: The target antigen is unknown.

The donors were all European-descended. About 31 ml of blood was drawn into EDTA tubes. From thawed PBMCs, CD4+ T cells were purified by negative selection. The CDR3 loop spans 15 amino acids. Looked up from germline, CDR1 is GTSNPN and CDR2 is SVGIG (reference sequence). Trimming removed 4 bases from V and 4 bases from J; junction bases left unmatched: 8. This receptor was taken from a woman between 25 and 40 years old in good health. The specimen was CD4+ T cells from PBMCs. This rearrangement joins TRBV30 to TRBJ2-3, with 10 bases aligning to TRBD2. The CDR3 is CAWTSGSIFADTQYF. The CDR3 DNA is TGTGCCTGGACTAGCGGGAGCATTTTTGCAGATACGCAGTATTTT.